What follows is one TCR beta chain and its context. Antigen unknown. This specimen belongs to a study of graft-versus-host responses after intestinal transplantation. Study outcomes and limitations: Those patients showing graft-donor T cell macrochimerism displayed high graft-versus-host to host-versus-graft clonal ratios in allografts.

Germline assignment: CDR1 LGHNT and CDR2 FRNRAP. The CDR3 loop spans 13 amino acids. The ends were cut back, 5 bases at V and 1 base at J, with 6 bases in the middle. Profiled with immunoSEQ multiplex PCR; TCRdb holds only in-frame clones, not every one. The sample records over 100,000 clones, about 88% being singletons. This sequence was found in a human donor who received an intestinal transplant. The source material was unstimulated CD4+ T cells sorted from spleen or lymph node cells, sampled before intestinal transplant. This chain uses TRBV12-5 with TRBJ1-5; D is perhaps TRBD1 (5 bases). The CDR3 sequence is CASGRQSNQPQHF. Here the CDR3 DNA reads TGTGCTAGTGGTCGACAGAGCAATCAGCCCCAGCATTTT.